This entry describes one T cell receptor beta chain. For the second PCR, which ran for 7 to 11 cycles, a sample-barcoded 5' primer and a J-beta primer mix were used. TCRdb re-analysed the 5' RACE reads in MiXCR, keeping a single row per CDR3 protein. The data show some 1.5 million distinct CDR3 sequences, 42% seen once. The CDR3 has 14 residues. Trimming left V 4 bases short and J 5 bases short, with 13 bases between. Germline V lookup: CDR1 SGHRS, CDR2 YFSETQ. This sample stems from a study of blood T cells in healthy people across ages. Sequences were obtained from blood. The rearrangement uses TRBV5-1 and TRBJ1-5; D possibly corresponds to TRBD1 (5 bases). This sequence was found in a woman between 18 and 29 years old in good health. The CDR3 nucleotides read TGCGCCAGCAGCCCTGGGGCCGGTGATCAGCCCCAGCATTTT. Its translation is CASSPGAGDQPQHF.